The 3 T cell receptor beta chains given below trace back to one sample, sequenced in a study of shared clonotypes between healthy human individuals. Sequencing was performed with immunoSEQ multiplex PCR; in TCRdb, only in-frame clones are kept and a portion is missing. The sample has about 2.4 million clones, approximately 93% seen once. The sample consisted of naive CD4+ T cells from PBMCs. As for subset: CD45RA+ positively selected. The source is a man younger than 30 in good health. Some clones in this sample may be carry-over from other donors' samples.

The CDR3 is CASSTRDRVWAGELFF. The CDR3 nucleotides read TGTGCCAGTAGTACCCGGGACAGGGTGTGGGCCGGGGAGCTGTTTTTT. The V call is TRBV19, the J call TRBJ2-2, with 9 bases identical to TRBD1. V lost 4 bases, J lost 6 bases, and 9 bases stayed unmatched. Germline V CDR1 and CDR2: LNHDA, SQIVND (reference sequence). This CDR3 is 16 amino acids long.

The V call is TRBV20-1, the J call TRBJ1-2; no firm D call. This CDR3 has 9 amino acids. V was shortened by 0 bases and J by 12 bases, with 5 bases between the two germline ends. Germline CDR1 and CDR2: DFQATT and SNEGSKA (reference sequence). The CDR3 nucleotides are TGCAGTGCTAGAGATCCCCACACCTTC. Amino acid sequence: CSARDPHTF.

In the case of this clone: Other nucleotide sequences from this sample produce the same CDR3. CDR3 nucleotide sequence: TGTGCCAGTAGTATCAACTACGAGCAGTACTTC. Encoded protein: CASSINYEQYF. J is TRBJ2-7 and V is TRBV19; D is undetermined. The CDR3 loop spans 11 amino acids. V dropped 3 bases and J dropped 3 bases, with 3 bases sitting between them. Germline V gene lookup returns CDR1 LNHDA and CDR2 SQIVND (reference sequence). Full variable domain (remainder filled in from reference TRBV19 and TRBJ2-7): DGGITQSPKYLFRKEGQNVTLSCEQNLNHDAMYWYRQDPGQGLRLIYYSQIVNDFQKGDIAEGYSVSREKKESFPLTVTSAQKNPTAFYLCASSINYEQYFGPGTRLTVT.